This TCR beta chain originates from a study of identical twins. This clonotype turned up a few times. Template switching added a universal primer binding site, and final cDNA carried unique molecular identifiers. TCRdb reprocessed the 5' RACE reads via MiXCR and lists one record per CDR3 protein. This table has nearly 900,000 distinct CDR3 sequences, more than 9% appearing once. The V end lost 8 bases, the J end lost 0 bases, and 13 bases lay between the germline ends. CDR3 length equals 14 residues. Germline V gene sequence: CDR1 SNHLY, CDR2 FYNNEI. These data were likewise used in another study, on yellow fever vaccine responses in identical twins.

This sequence was found in a woman younger than 35 in good health. The rearrangement links TRBV2 to TRBJ1-1; D not resolved. Material: PBMCs. DNA of the CDR3: TGTGCCAGCTGTAAGGAGTACATGAACACTGAAGCTTTCTTT. This sequence encodes CASCKEYMNTEAFF.